These T cell receptor beta chains were read from a single sample in a study of T cell responses to AZD1222 COVID-19 vaccine. Profiled with immunoSEQ multiplex PCR; TCRdb holds only in-frame clones, not every one. The top ten clones hold 7.5% to 9.5% of a sample with about 150,000 clones, more than 80% of them seen once. The sample consisted of peripheral blood, taken 28 days after the second dose of the MenACWY control vaccine. Every receptor here comes from an adult who received the MenACWY meningococcal vaccine as a control. CDR3s include the opening cysteine and the closing phenylalanine or tryptophan. A D gene is named only where the DNA matches it firmly. Not all rows give a size; the values are once, few, many and, for expanded clones, a class.

- TRBJ2-5 13 TRBV12-3/TRBV12-4 - TGTGCCAGCAGCTACAGGGTCCAAGAGACCCAGTACTTC CASSYRVQETQYF
TRBD2 TRBJ2-5 13 TRBV15 - TGTGCCACGGCGACTAGCGGGAGTGGGACCCAGTACTTC CATATSGSGTQYF
- TRBJ1-6 15 TRBV6-5 - TGTGCCAGCAGTCGTGGAAGAGGGATTAATTCACCCCTCCACTTT CASSRGRGINSPLHF
TRBD1 TRBJ2-3 16 TRBV11-2 - TGTGCCAGCAGCCTAGGGGACAGGGGGAGCACAGATACGCAGTATTTT CASSLGDRGSTDTQYF
TRBD1 TRBJ1-4 14 TRBV18 - TGTGCCAGCTCACCCAGGGGGGAGAGTGAAAAACTGTTTTTT CASSPRGESEKLFF
- TRBJ2-3 13 TRBV4-3 - TGCGCCAGCAGTGTCGGGTGGACAGATACGCAGTATTTT CASSVGWTDTQYF
- TRBJ2-5 15 TRBV9 - TGTGCCAGCAGCGTAGCGCACGGAGGCTATGAGACCCAGTACTTC CASSVAHGGYETQYF
TRBD2 TRBJ2-5 16 TRBV10-3 - TGTGCCATCAGCCCGGGACTAGCGGGCCTCCAAGAGACCCAGTACTTC CAISPGLAGLQETQYF
TRBD1 TRBJ1-6 14 TRBV5-1 - TGCGCCAGCAGCGAAACACAGGGGGAATCACCCCTCCACTTT CASSETQGESPLHF
- TRBJ2-6 14 TRBV24-1 once TGTGCCACCAGTGGGGAGACTGGGGCCAACGTCCTGACTTTC CATSGETGANVLTF
- TRBJ2-7 13 TRBV12-3/TRBV12-4 - TGTGCCAGCAGTTTCGCCACCAGATACGAGCAGTACTTC CASSFATRYEQYF
- TRBJ1-2 11 TRBV12-3/TRBV12-4 - TGTGCCAGCAGGGGTAGGGGCGGCTACACCTTC CASRGRGGYTF
- TRBJ1-5 13 TRBV28 - TGTGCCAGCAGTTCAGTGCCGGGTCAGCCCCAGCATTTT CASSSVPGQPQHF
- TRBJ1-6 16 TRBV9 - TGTGCCAGCAGCGTAGGGGGGGGCCAGGGTAATTCACCCCTCCACTTT CASSVGGGQGNSPLHF
- TRBJ2-3 15 TRBV18 - TGTGCCAGCTCACCAACCGGGGAAGGGACAGATACGCAGTATTTT CASSPTGEGTDTQYF
- TRBJ2-1 13 TRBV7-3 - TGTGCCAGCAGCTTAACCAGCGACAATGAGCAGTTCTTC CASSLTSDNEQFF
- TRBJ1-2 13 TRBV28 - TGTGCCAGCAGTCCGGGACCTGACAGGGGCTACACCTTC CASSPGPDRGYTF
- TRBJ2-1 20 TRBV6-2/TRBV6-3 - TGTGCCAGCAGTTACGGTACAGCCACCATTTTGCGTTTCTCCTACAATGAGCAGTTCTTC CASSYGTATILRFSYNEQFF
TRBD1 TRBJ1-3 14 TRBV10-1 - TGCGCCAGCAGTGGACAGGGCCCTGGAAACACCATATATTTT CASSGQGPGNTIYF
TRBD1 TRBJ2-1 15 TRBV5-1 once TGCGCCAGCAGCCCCTTGGCAGGGGGCACGGATGAGCAGTTCTTC CASSPLAGGTDEQFF
TRBD1 TRBJ2-3 17 TRBV19 - TGTGCCAGTAGTATCTCTTGGGACAGGGGCTACACAGATACGCAGTATTTT CASSISWDRGYTDTQYF
- TRBJ2-5 14 TRBV9 once TGTGCCAGCAGCTTCGACCTGACCCGAGAGACCCAGTACTTC CASSFDLTRETQYF
TRBD1 TRBJ1-4 15 TRBV28 - TGTGCCAGCAGCCGACCGGGACAGCGTAATGAAAAACTGTTTTTT CASSRPGQRNEKLFF
- TRBJ1-2 14 TRBV27 - TGTGCCAGCAGTTTTAACCGGGACAATCGTGGCTACACCTTC CASSFNRDNRGYTF
TRBD2 TRBJ2-2 13 TRBV7-2 - TGTGCATCAGCGGGGGGGCCCACCGGGGAGCTGTTTTTT CASAGGPTGELFF
- TRBJ1-1 13 TRBV25-1 once TGTGCCAGCAGTGATCGTCCGAACACTGAAGCTTTCTTT CASSDRPNTEAFF
TRBD1 TRBJ2-1 19 TRBV11-2 - TGTGCCAGCAGCTCCCGGGACAGGGTGAAGGAATGGGCCTACAATGAGCAGTTCTTC CASSSRDRVKEWAYNEQFF
TRBD1 TRBJ1-2 18 TRBV5-4 once TGTGCCAGCAGCCGTGGGGGCAGGGGGCCCTCTAGCTGGTATGGCTACACCTTC CASSRGGRGPSSWYGYTF